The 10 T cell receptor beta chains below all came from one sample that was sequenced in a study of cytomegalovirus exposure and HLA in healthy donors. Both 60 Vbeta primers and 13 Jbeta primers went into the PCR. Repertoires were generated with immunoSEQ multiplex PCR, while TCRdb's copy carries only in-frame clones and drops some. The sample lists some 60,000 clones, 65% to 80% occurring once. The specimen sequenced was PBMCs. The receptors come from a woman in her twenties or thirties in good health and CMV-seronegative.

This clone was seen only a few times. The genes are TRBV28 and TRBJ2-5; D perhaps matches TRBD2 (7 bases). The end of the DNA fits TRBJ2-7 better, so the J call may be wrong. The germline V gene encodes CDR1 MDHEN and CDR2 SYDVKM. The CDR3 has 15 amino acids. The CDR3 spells CASSLPGGGGAEQYF. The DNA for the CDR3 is TGTGCCAGCAGTTTACCCGGCGGAGGGGGGGCCGAGCAGTACTTC.

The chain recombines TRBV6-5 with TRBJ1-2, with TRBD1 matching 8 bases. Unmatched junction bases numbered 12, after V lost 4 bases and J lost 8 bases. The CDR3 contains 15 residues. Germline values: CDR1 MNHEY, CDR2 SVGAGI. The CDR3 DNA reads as TGTGCCAGCAGTTTCGACAGGCCCTACAGGGGGGGCTACACCTTC. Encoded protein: CASSFDRPYRGGYTF.

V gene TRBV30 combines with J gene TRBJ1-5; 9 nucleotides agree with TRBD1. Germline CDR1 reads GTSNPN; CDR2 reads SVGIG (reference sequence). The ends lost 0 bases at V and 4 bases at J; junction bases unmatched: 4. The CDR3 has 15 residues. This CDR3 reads CAWSVGQGINQPQHF. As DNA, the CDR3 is TGTGCCTGGAGTGTAGGACAGGGGATTAATCAGCCCCAGCATTTT.

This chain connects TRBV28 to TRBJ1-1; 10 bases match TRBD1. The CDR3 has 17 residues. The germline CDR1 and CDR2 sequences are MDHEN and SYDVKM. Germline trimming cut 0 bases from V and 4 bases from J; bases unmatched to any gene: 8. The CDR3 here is CASSLWWDRGIRTEAFF. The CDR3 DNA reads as TGTGCCAGCAGTTTATGGTGGGACAGGGGTATCCGCACTGAAGCTTTCTTT.

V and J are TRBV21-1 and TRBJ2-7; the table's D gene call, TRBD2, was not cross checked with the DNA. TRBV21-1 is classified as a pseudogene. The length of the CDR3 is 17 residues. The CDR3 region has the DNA TGTGCCAGCAGCAAAGGGGGACTAGCGGGTTTCTCCTACGAGCAGTACGTC. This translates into CASSKGGLAGFSYEQYV.

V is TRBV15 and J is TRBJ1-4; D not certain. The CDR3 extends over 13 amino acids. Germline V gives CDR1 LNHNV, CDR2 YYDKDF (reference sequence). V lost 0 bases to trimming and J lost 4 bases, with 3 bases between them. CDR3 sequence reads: CATSRDSNEKLFF. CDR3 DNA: TGTGCCACCAGCAGAGATAGTAATGAAAAACTGTTTTTT. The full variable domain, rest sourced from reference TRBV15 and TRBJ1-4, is DAMVIQNPRYQVTQFGKPVTLSCSQTLNHNVMYWYQQKSSQAPKLLFHYYDKDFNNEADTPDNFQSRRPNTSFCFLDIRSPGLGDTAMYLCATSRDSNEKLFFGSGTQLSVL.

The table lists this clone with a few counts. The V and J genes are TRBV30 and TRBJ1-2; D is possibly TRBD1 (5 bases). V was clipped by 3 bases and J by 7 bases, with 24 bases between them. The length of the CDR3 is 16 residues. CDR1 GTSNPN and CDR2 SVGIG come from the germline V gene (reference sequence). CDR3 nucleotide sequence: TGTGCCTGGAGGGGGGGGATGGGTACTGCTAATCTTGGCTACACCTTC. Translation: CAWRGGMGTANLGYTF.

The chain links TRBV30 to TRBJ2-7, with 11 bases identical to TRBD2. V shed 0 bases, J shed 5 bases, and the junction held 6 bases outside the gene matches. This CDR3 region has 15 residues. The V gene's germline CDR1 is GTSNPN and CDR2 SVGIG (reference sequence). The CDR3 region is CAWSVPLAGVDEQYF. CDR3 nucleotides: TGTGCCTGGAGTGTACCACTAGCGGGAGTTGACGAGCAGTACTTC.

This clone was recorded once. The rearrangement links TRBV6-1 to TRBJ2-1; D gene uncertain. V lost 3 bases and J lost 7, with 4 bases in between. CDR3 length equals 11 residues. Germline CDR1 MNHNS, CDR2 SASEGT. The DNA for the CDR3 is TGTGCCAGCAGTGATAGAAATGAGCAGTTCTTC. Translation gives CASSDRNEQFF.

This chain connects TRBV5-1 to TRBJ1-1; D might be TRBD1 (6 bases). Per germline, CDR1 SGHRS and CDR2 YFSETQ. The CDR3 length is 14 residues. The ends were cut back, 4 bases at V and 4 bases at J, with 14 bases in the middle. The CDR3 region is CASSGGQTLTEAFF. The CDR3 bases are TGCGCCAGCAGCGGCGGACAGACGCTCACTGAAGCTTTCTTT.